The 31 T cell receptor beta chains given below trace back to one sample, sequenced in a study of blood T cell repertoires in COVID-19. Clones were read by immunoSEQ multiplex PCR, and TCRdb kept only the in-frame ones, dropping some. The sample shows about 320,000 clones, almost 85% of them seen only once. The sample taken for sequencing was peripheral blood. The receptors were sampled from a human donor in a cohort sampled during active COVID-19.

The chain recombines TRBV6-6 with TRBJ1-4; 10 bases fit TRBD1. With 7 bases clipped from V and 6 bases from J, the junction kept 5 bases outside the gene matches. There are 14 residues in the CDR3. Germline V gene data show CDR1 as MNHNY and CDR2 as SVGAGI (reference sequence). CDR3 DNA: TGTGCCAGCACCACGACAGGGGGCTATGAAAAACTGTTTTTT. This translates into CASTTTGGYEKLFF.

The chain combines TRBV7-3 with TRBJ2-3, with 8 nucleotides matching TRBD1. The CDR3 sequence is 14 residues long. Germline-derived CDR1 and CDR2 are SGHTA and FQGTGA. J lost 4 bases, V lost 5 bases, and 5 bases had no gene match. The CDR3 is CASSRTGTADTQYF. The CDR3 nucleotides are TGTGCCAGCAGCCGGACAGGGACAGCAGATACGCAGTATTTT. Complete variable domain (other parts from reference TRBV7-3 and TRBJ2-3): GAGVSQTPSNKVTEKGKYVELRCDPISGHTALYWYRQSLGQGPEFLIYFQGTGAADDSGLPNDRFFAVRPEGSVSTLKIQRTERGDSAVYLCASSRTGTADTQYFGPGTRLTVL.

This rearrangement joins TRBV5-4 to TRBJ2-5; TRBD2 matches at 11 bases. The germline V gene encodes CDR1 SGHNT and CDR2 YYREEE (reference sequence). The V gene end was trimmed by 4 bases and the J gene end by 2 bases; junction bases not matched to a gene: 4. The CDR3 has 15 residues. The CDR3 nucleotides read TGTGCCAGCAGCCCGACTAGCGGGGTACAAGAGACCCAGTACTTC. Its translation is CASSPTSGVQETQYF.

In this sample, this clone turned up many times. This sequence joins TRBV14 and TRBJ1-3; 7 nucleotides agree with TRBD1. The length of the CDR3 is 16 residues. CDR1 is SGHDN, CDR2 FVKESK, per germline. After removal of 0 bases from V and 4 bases from J, the junction contained 6 bases not matched to a gene. CDR3 DNA: TGTGCCAGCAGCCAAGATATAGGGGGCTCAGGAAACACCATATATTTT. Encoded protein: CASSQDIGGSGNTIYF. The full variable domain, rest sourced from reference TRBV14 and TRBJ1-3, is EAGVTQFPSHSVIEKGQTVTLRCDPISGHDNLYWYRRVMGKEIKFLLHFVKESKQDESGMPNNRFLAERTGGTYSTLKVQPAELEDSGVYFCASSQDIGGSGNTIYFGEGSWLTVV.

J is TRBJ2-1 and V is TRBV12-3 or TRBV12-4; D unresolved. Between the trimmed V and J ends, which lost 2 bases and 7 bases, there was a span of 6 bases. This CDR3 contains 12 residues. The CDR3 spells CASSLYANEQFF. CDR3 in DNA: TGTGCCAGCAGTTTATACGCGAATGAGCAGTTCTTC.

This clone is a singleton in its sample. The chain links TRBV15 to TRBJ1-4, with D possibly being TRBD1 (5 bases). V was trimmed by 1 base and J by 4 bases, leaving 10 bases between them. The CDR3 spans 15 residues. CDR1 LNHNV and CDR2 YYDKDF come from the germline V gene (reference sequence). The CDR3 region is CATSRGGGDNEKLFF. The CDR3 DNA follows: TGTGCCACCAGCAGAGGAGGAGGGGATAATGAAAAACTGTTTTTT.

The CDR3 is CASSLKSRGRGYGYTF. CDR3 DNA: TGTGCCAGCAGCTTAAAGTCCAGGGGGCGCGGCTATGGCTACACCTTC. The chain joins TRBV7-2 to TRBJ1-2; TRBD1 matches at 8 bases. Unmatched junction bases numbered 9, after V lost 2 bases and J lost 4 bases. CDR3 length: 16 amino acids. Germline V CDR1 and CDR2: SGHTA, FQGNSA.

The rearrangement links TRBV6-5 to TRBJ2-1, with 10 bases fitting TRBD1. Trimming cost V 4 bases and J 9 bases; bases outside gene matches: 6. This CDR3 has 14 residues. Germline V gene sequence: CDR1 MNHEY, CDR2 SVGAGI. The CDR3 region has the DNA TGTGCCAGCAGTTTCGACAGGGGGCCCACTGAGCAGTTCTTC. The encoded protein is CASSFDRGPTEQFF.

This clone appeared once. The chain carries TRBV24-1 and TRBJ1-2, with a weak D call TRBD1 (6 bases). Germline CDR1 KGHDR, CDR2 SFDVKD. V lost 6 bases to trimming and J lost 2 bases, with 12 bases between them. The CDR3 has 14 amino acids. The CDR3 DNA sequence: TGTGCCACCAGTCTGGACAGCACCAACTATGGCTACACCTTC. Amino acids: CATSLDSTNYGYTF.

The DNA for the CDR3 is TGTGCCAGCAAGGGAGGAGGGATAGGCAAAAACATTCAGTACTTC. Encoded protein: CASKGGGIGKNIQYF. V usage is TRBV3-1 (or the pseudogene TRBV3-2) and J usage is TRBJ2-4, with D perhaps TRBD2 (6 bases). Germline V gives CDR1 LGHDT, CDR2 YNNKEL (reference sequence). The CDR3 is 15 residues long. Between the trimmed V and J ends, which lost 7 bases and 3 bases, there was a span of 16 bases.

V and J are TRBV27 and TRBJ2-7, with 10 bases identical to TRBD1. Trimming at V came to 6 bases and at J to 3 bases, leaving 5 bases not matched to a gene. The CDR3 has 14 amino acids. Germline V gene sequence: CDR1 MNHEY, CDR2 SMNVEV (reference sequence). CDR3: CASSRDRGYYEQYF. The CDR3, as DNA: TGTGCCAGCAGCCGGGACAGGGGATACTACGAGCAGTACTTC.

The gene calls are TRBV6-5 and TRBJ1-1; D uncertain. Germline CDR1 is MNHEY and CDR2 is SVGAGI. V dropped 6 bases and J dropped 11 bases, with 13 bases sitting between them. The CDR3 has 11 amino acids. The CDR3 sequence is CASRLLDKAFF. The CDR3 bases are TGTGCCAGCAGGCTACTCGATAAGGCTTTCTTT.

V is TRBV12-1 and J is TRBJ1-2; TRBD1, the table's D call, was not compared with the DNA. TRBV12-1 is classified as a pseudogene. The CDR3 contains 14 residues. The CDR3 region is CASSSPGQGRSYTF. CDR3 nucleotides: TGTGCCAGCAGCTCCCCTGGACAGGGTCGGAGCTACACCTTC.

The chain has TRBV12-3 or TRBV12-4 and TRBJ1-5; D is ambiguous. This CDR3 contains 12 residues. The V and J ends lost 7 bases and 0 bases respectively, with 4 bases between them. DNA for the CDR3: TGTGCCAGCAAAGCTAGCAATCAGCCCCAGCATTTT. Encoded protein: CASKASNQPQHF.

The chain is built from TRBV3-1 (or the pseudogene TRBV3-2) and TRBJ1-6; 8 bases fit TRBD1. J gave up 10 bases and V 3 bases, and 8 bases lay outside the gene matches. This CDR3 is 15 amino acids long. CDR1 and CDR2 (germline): LGHDT, YNNKEL (reference sequence). CDR3 DNA: TGTGCCAGCAGCCATCCCTCGGCAGGGGGCTCACCCCTCCACTTT. As protein: CASSHPSAGGSPLHF.

The chain combines TRBV30 with TRBJ1-3; no definite D call. Trimming shortened V by 4 bases and J by 5 bases, and 12 bases separated the two germline ends. The CDR3 sequence is 13 residues long. Germline CDR1 GTSNPN, CDR2 SVGIG (reference sequence). Here the CDR3 reads CAWTPGARNTIYF. Written as DNA, the CDR3 is TGTGCCTGGACCCCAGGTGCCAGAAACACCATATATTTT.

This chain uses TRBV15 with TRBJ1-1; D not resolved. Germline CDR1 is LNHNV and CDR2 is YYDKDF (reference sequence). V lost 0 bases, J lost 3 bases, and 8 bases lay in between. The CDR3 spans 14 residues. CDR3 nucleotide sequence: TGTGCCACCAGCAGAGATAGGAGGGACACTGAAGCTTTCTTT. Translation gives CATSRDRRDTEAFF.

This clone has just a few counts. The chain has TRBV5-6 and TRBJ2-7, with 8 nucleotides matching TRBD2. This CDR3 has 15 residues. V dropped 4 bases and J dropped 0; count of bases not matched to a gene: 6. Germline lookup yields CDR1 SGHDT and CDR2 YYEEEE. The CDR3 is CASSPTGTSSYEQYF. CDR3 DNA: TGTGCCAGCAGCCCAACCGGGACTAGCTCCTACGAGCAGTACTTC.

This chain links TRBV24-1 with TRBJ2-2; D is unclear. The V and J ends lost 1 base and 4 bases respectively, with 9 bases between them. This CDR3 spans 15 amino acids. Per the germline V gene, CDR1 is KGHDR and CDR2 is SFDVKD. CDR3 DNA: TGTGCCACCAGTGATTTCCCCACTTTCACCGGGGAGCTGTTTTTT. It specifies CATSDFPTFTGELFF.

In the case of this clone: Other DNA sequences in the sample encode the same CDR3. J is TRBJ2-5 and V is TRBV24-1; 12 nucleotides line up with TRBD1. The CDR3 is made up of 15 amino acids. From germline, CDR1 is KGHDR and CDR2 SFDVKD. V was clipped by 4 bases and J by 4 bases; unmatched bases: 3. The CDR3 here is CATSDRDRGRETQYF. CDR3 sequence (DNA): TGTGCCACCAGTGACCGGGACAGGGGGCGAGAGACCCAGTACTTC.

The V and J genes are TRBV9 and TRBJ2-7; D might be TRBD2 (6 bases). The CDR3 loop spans 13 amino acids. CDR1 is SGDLS, CDR2 YYNGEE, per germline. With 0 bases removed from V and 6 bases from J, the gap between germline ends came to 10 bases. The CDR3 is CASSVGGVGEQYF. CDR3 in DNA: TGTGCCAGCAGCGTAGGGGGGGTAGGCGAGCAGTACTTC.

The V gene is TRBV3-1 (or the pseudogene TRBV3-2), the J gene TRBJ2-3; 7 bases fit TRBD2. The CDR3 totals 18 residues. Germline CDR1 reads LGHDT; CDR2 reads YNNKEL (reference sequence). V shed 0 bases and J 0 bases; nucleotides not matched to a gene: 9. The CDR3 spells CASSQDSGNGISTDTQYF. CDR3 bases: TGTGCCAGCAGCCAAGACAGCGGGAACGGCATCAGCACAGATACGCAGTATTTT.

The chain couples TRBV19 to TRBJ1-5; D uncertain. Germline values: CDR1 LNHDA, CDR2 SQIVND (reference sequence). The ends were cut back, 3 bases at V and 0 bases at J, with 9 bases in the middle. The length of the CDR3 is 15 residues. The CDR3, as DNA: TGTGCCAGTAGTATCGAACAATATAGCAATCAGCCCCAGCATTTT. Translation: CASSIEQYSNQPQHF.

The chain employs TRBV5-1 and TRBJ2-7; a possible D gene is TRBD2 (6 bases). CDR1 is SGHRS, CDR2 YFSETQ, per germline. Between the trimmed V and J ends, which lost 5 bases and 4 bases, there was a span of 19 bases. The CDR3 length is 15 residues. The CDR3 DNA is TGCGCCAGCAGTCCGGGCCCGGGACTGGCTTACGAGCAGTACTTC. Its protein is CASSPGPGLAYEQYF.

The chain employs TRBV6-5 and TRBJ2-7, with D perhaps TRBD1 (5 bases). Between the trimmed V and J ends, which lost 5 bases and 2 bases, there was a span of 16 bases. The CDR3 is 15 amino acids. Germline CDR1 reads MNHEY; CDR2 reads SVGAGI. The CDR3 is CASSTSAREAYEQYF. The CDR3 DNA sequence: TGTGCCAGCAGTACCTCGGCCAGGGAAGCCTACGAGCAGTACTTC.

The CDR3, as DNA: TGTGCCAGCAGTTACTCGATGCTGCGGTCTAACTATGGCTACACCTTC. Amino acid sequence: CASSYSMLRSNYGYTF. This chain connects TRBV6-5 to TRBJ1-2; no definite D call. The CDR3 length is 16 residues. CDR1 and CDR2 from the germline V gene are MNHEY and SVGAGI. V lost 0 bases and J lost 0, with 11 bases in between.

This clone appeared a single time. The sample contains more than one DNA sequence encoding this CDR3. This chain links TRBV18 with TRBJ2-7, with D possibly TRBD2 on 6 matching bases. The CDR3 covers 12 residues. Trimming removed 3 bases from V and 4 bases from J, with 7 bases in between. Germline CDR1 and CDR2: KGHSH and LQKENI. The CDR3 sequence: CASSPGGYEQYF. The CDR3 DNA follows: TGTGCCAGCTCACCGGGGGGTTACGAGCAGTACTTC. Full variable domain (outside the CDR3, taken from reference TRBV18 and TRBJ2-7): NAGVMQNPRHLVRRRGQEARLRCSPMKGHSHVYWYRQLPEEGLKFMVYLQKENIIDESGMPKERFSAEFPKEGPSILRIQQVVRGDSAAYFCASSPGGYEQYFGPGTRLTVT.

The V gene is TRBV9, the J gene TRBJ1-4, with 7 bases lining up with TRBD1. CDR3 size: 14 residues. Per germline, CDR1 SGDLS and CDR2 YYNGEE. J was trimmed by 8 bases and V by 3 bases; bases with no gene match: 7. In DNA form, the CDR3 reads TGTGCCAGCAGCGCCGGACAGGCGGGAGAAAAACTGTTTTTT. Translation gives CASSAGQAGEKLFF.

This clone was found once. The V gene is TRBV14, the J gene TRBJ2-7; 9 bases line up with TRBD2. The CDR3 extends over 18 amino acids. Trimming removed 0 bases from V and 2 bases from J; junction bases left unmatched: 11. The germline CDR1 and CDR2 sequences are SGHDN and FVKESK. The CDR3 sequence: CASSQDHFAGGRAYEQYF. For the CDR3, the DNA is TGTGCCAGCAGCCAAGATCACTTTGCGGGGGGGCGCGCCTACGAGCAGTACTTC.

The chain has TRBV7-9 and TRBJ1-2, with a tentative D call TRBD1 (6 bases). CDR3 size: 12 residues. The V gene's germline CDR1 is SEHNR and CDR2 FQNEAQ (reference sequence). V was trimmed by 5 bases and J by 6 bases, leaving 10 bases between them. The CDR3 loop reads CASSLAGDGYTF. In DNA, the CDR3 is TGTGCCAGCAGCCTGGCAGGGGATGGCTACACCTTC.

The chain has TRBV6-1 and TRBJ1-4; no reliable D call. The CDR3 totals 16 residues. CDR1 and CDR2 (germline): MNHNS, SASEGT. V dropped 0 bases and J dropped 0 bases, with 8 bases sitting between them. As DNA, the CDR3 is TGTGCCAGCAGTGAAGCGTTGTCTGCAACTAATGAAAAACTGTTTTTT. This codes for CASSEALSATNEKLFF.